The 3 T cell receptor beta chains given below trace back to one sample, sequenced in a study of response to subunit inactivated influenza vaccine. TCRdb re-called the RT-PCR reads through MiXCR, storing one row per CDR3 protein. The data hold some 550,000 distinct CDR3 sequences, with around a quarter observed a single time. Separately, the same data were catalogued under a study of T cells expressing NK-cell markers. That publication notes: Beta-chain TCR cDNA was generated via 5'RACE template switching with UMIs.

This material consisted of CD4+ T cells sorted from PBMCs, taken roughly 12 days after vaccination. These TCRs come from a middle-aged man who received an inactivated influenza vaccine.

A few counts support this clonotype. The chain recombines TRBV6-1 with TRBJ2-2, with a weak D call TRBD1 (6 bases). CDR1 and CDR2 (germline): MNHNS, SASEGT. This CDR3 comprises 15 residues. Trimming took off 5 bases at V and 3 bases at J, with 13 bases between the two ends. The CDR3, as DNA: TGTGCCAGCAGTCCGTCGGGACACTACACCGGGGAGCTGTTTTTT. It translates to CASSPSGHYTGELFF.

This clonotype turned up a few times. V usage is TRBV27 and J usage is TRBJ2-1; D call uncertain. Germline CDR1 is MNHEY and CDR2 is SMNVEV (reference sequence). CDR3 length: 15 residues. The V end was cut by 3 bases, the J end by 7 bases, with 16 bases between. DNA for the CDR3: TGTGCCAGCAGTTTCGGTTGGGTAGGGTTGAATGAGCAGTTCTTC. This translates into CASSFGWVGLNEQFF.

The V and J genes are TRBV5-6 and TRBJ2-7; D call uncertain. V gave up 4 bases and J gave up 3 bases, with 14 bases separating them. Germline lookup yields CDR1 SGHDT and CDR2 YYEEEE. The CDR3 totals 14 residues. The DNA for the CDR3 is TGTGCCAGCAGCCACAAAGGGTTTCGCTACGAGCAGTACTTC. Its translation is CASSHKGFRYEQYF.